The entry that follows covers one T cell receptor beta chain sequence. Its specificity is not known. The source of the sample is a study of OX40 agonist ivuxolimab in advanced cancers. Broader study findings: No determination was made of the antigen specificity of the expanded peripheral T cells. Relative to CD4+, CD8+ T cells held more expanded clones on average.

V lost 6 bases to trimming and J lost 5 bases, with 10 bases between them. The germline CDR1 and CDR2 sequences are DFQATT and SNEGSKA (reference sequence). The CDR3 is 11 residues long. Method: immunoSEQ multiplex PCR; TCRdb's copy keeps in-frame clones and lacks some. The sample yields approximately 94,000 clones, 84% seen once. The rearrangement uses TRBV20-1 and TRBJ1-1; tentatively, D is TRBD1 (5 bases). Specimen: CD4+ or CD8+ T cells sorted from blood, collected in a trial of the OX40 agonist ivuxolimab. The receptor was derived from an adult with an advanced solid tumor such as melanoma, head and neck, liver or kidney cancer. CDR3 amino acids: CSAKDMTEAFF. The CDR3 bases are TGCAGTGCAAAGGACATGACTGAAGCTTTCTTT.